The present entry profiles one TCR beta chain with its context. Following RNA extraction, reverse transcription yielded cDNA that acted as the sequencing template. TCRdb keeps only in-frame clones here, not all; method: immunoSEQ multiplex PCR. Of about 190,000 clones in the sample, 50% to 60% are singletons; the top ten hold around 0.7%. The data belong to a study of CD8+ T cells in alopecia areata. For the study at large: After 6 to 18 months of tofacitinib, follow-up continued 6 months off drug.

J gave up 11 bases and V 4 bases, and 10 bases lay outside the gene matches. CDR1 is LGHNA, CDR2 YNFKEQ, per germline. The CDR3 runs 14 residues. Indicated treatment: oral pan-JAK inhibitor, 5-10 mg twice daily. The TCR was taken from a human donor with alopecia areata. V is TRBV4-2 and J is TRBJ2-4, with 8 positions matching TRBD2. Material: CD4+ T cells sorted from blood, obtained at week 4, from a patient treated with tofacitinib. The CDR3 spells CASSPGRAGGLQYF. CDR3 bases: TGTGCCAGCAGCCCGGGCAGGGCGGGAGGTCTTCAGTACTTC.